The sequence of this T cell receptor (beta chain) was determined in a study of T cells in tuberculosis. Background on the study: IGRA-negative adolescents, IGRA-positive adolescents with latent tuberculosis and adults with active tuberculosis formed this South African cohort. Findings of the study overall: Classification accuracy was roughly 87% (AUROC more than 0.8) with the GMM-specific repertoire. Active tuberculosis patients had shorter CDR3-alpha; the beta difference was nonsignificant.

J gave up 2 bases and V 6 bases, and 5 bases lay outside the gene matches. There are 17 residues in the CDR3. Germline-derived CDR1 and CDR2 are MNHEY and SMNVEV (reference sequence). Documented time point: new active TB diagnosis, blood taken before or within 7 days of starting treatment. TCRdb's copy holds only in-frame clones and misses some; the assay was immunoSEQ multiplex PCR. The table has 30,000 or so clones, about 90% seen once. In the case of this clone: Its antigen is not known.

The clonotype was recovered from an adult with tuberculosis. Some clones in this sample may be carry-over from other donors' samples. The sample here was PBMCs, taken at tuberculosis diagnosis. The V call is TRBV27, the J call TRBJ2-2, with 14 bases aligning to TRBD2. The CDR3 region is CASSPGLAGVNTGELFF. In DNA, the CDR3 is TGTGCCAGCAGCCCGGGACTAGCGGGGGTTAACACCGGGGAGCTGTTTTTT.